This TCR beta chain came from a study of blood T cell repertoires in COVID-19. Study-level information: COVID-19 samples, acute and convalescent, were from the United States, Italy and Spain. T cells, B-cell-depleted T cells, or PBMCs provided the cDNA or gDNA that served as material.

The V gene's germline CDR1 is SGHTA and CDR2 FQGNSA. The CDR3 is 16 amino acids. Trimming took 2 bases from V and 0 from J; bases not matched to a gene: 7. Authors' methods: The assay estimated nucleated cells by amplifying reference gene primers. The data were produced by immunoSEQ multiplex PCR, yet TCRdb's version contains in-frame clones alone and is incomplete. Clone size and the V and J calls come from that table; the DNA yielded D and trimming. Of approximately 280,000 clones listed, about nine tenths were seen once; the top ten hold approximately 2%. Donors in Cohort 3 who had recovered were those with two negative PCRs, healthcare professional clearance, or resolution of their symptoms.

Sequencing was performed on PBMCs or T cells enriched from blood (not recorded which). This rearrangement joins TRBV7-2 to TRBJ2-7, with 7 bases identical to TRBD2. The receptor was isolated from a woman aged 60-75 years who had recovered from COVID-19. The CDR3 spells CASSLNGIAGSYEQYF. The CDR3 DNA follows: TGTGCCAGCAGCTTAAACGGGATAGCGGGCTCCTACGAGCAGTACTTC.